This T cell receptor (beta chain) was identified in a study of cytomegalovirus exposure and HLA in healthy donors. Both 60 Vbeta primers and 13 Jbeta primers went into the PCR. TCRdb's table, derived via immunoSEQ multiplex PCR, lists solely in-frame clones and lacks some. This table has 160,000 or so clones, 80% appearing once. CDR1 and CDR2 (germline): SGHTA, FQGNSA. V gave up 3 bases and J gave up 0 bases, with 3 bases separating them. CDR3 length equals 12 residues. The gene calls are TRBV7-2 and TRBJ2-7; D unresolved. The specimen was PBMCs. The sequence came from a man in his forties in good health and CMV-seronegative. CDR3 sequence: CASSFSSYEQYF. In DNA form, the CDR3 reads TGTGCCAGCAGCTTCTCCTCCTACGAGCAGTACTTC.